This is a list of T cell receptor beta chains from one sample in a study of PD-1 blockade in mismatch repair-deficient tumors. Profiling relied on immunoSEQ multiplex PCR, and the TCRdb table lists in-frame clones only, not all of them. The data hold some 110,000 clones, with over 65% observed a single time. The sample in question was peripheral blood, obtained roughly 13 months after starting pembrolizumab. The source of these receptors is an adult with mismatch repair-deficient cancer. Both conserved end residues are part of each CDR3. The D gene is left open where the match is weak. Size tells how often a clone was seen (once, few, many) or the class of an expanded clone, and some rows leave it out.

D gene	clone size	V gene	J gene	CDR3 protein	CDR3 DNA
NA	NA	TRBV6-1	TRBJ1-1	CASFRTGNTEAFF	TGTGCCAGCTTTCGGACTGGTAACACTGAAGCTTTCTTT
NA	once	TRBV7-9	TRBJ1-2	CASSSGTSFNYGYTF	TGTGCCAGCAGCTCCGGGACCAGCTTTAACTATGGCTACACCTTC
NA	NA	TRBV6-6	TRBJ2-2	CASSDGRTLTGELFF	TGTGCCAGCAGCGACGGACGGACTCTCACCGGGGAGCTGTTTTTT
TRBD2	NA	TRBV9	TRBJ2-7	CASSVEHGTSGRNYEQYF	TGTGCCAGCAGCGTAGAGCACGGGACTAGCGGGAGAAACTACGAGCAGTACTTC
NA	NA	TRBV6-6	TRBJ1-1	CASSIVGGNTEAFF	TGTGCCAGCAGTATCGTCGGTGGGAACACTGAAGCTTTCTTT
TRBD1	NA	TRBV11-3	TRBJ2-7	CASSLGAGGTYEQYF	TGTGCCAGCAGCTTAGGAGCAGGGGGAACATACGAGCAGTACTTC
NA	NA	TRBV14	TRBJ2-1	CASSQDYGPGTRNEQFF	TGTGCCAGCAGCCAAGACTACGGGCCCGGGACTCGGAATGAGCAGTTCTTC
NA	NA	TRBV9	TRBJ2-6	CASSVRGGGPGANVLTF	TGTGCCAGCAGCGTACGGGGTGGAGGTCCTGGGGCCAACGTCCTGACTTTC
NA	NA	TRBV18	TRBJ2-1	CASSVRVSGHNEQFF	TGTGCCAGCTCAGTTCGGGTTAGCGGACACAATGAGCAGTTCTTC
NA	few	TRBV7-9	TRBJ2-7	CASSPREHEQYF	TGTGCCAGCAGCCCAAGAGAGCACGAGCAGTACTTC
NA	NA	TRBV11-3	TRBJ2-3	CASTPGWGSDTQYF	TGTGCCAGCACCCCGGGTTGGGGCTCAGATACGCAGTATTTT